This T cell receptor (beta chain) derives from a study of spatial heterogeneity in lung cancer. Study as a whole: Combinations of a unique TCR and a UMI were tallied in raw reads, and on average each appeared more than ten times.

Described time point: sample taken at primary tumor resection. Samples came from 65 to 75 TRACERx patients with untreated early-stage lung cancer. TCRdb re-called the 5' RACE reads with MiXCR, one entry per CDR3 protein. This table has tens of thousands of distinct CDR3 sequences, roughly 5.4% appearing once. This clonotype was picked up many times. The CDR3 is 15 residues long. V was clipped by 0 bases and J by 2 bases, with 9 bases between them. Germline assignment: CDR1 LGHNA and CDR2 YNFKEQ. The receptor was derived from a female donor with early-stage non-small cell lung cancer. This chain joins TRBV4-2 and TRBJ2-3, with unresolved D. Here the sequenced sample was PBMCs, taken at surgery. CDR3 nucleotides: TGTGCCAGCAGCCAAGAAGGCCAGTACACAGATACGCAGTATTTT. It encodes CASSQEGQYTDTQYF.